The 25 T cell receptor beta chains in this list originate from one sample, sequenced in a study of Ad26.COV2.S vaccination and SARS-CoV-2 variants. Treatment indicated: around 19 received Ad26.COV2.S at low or high dose, single or two shots; 5 received placebo; per-sample allocation not given. The samples date from day 63 after the first vaccine or placebo injection. Sequencing used immunoSEQ multiplex PCR; TCRdb keeps in-frame clones, though not all of them. The sample shows some 520,000 clones, 70% to 90% of them seen only once. Sequencing was performed on peripheral blood, taken in a trial of Ad26.COV2.S vaccine versus placebo. Receptor source: a person aged 18 to 59 who received the Ad26.COV2.S COVID-19 vaccine or a placebo.

A single count supports this clone. The genes are TRBV7-3 and TRBJ2-7, with 11 bases matching TRBD1. The length of the CDR3 is 15 residues. V was clipped by 6 bases and J by 5 bases; unmatched bases: 9. Per the germline V gene, CDR1 is SGHTA and CDR2 is FQGTGA. CDR3 region: CASSSPDRGHHEQYF. For the CDR3, the DNA is TGTGCCAGCAGTTCACCGGACAGGGGGCACCACGAGCAGTACTTC.

The V gene is TRBV30, the J gene TRBJ2-1, with no clear D. The CDR3 length is 12 residues. Germline CDR1 is GTSNPN and CDR2 is SVGIG (reference sequence). V was shortened by 2 bases and J by 5 bases, with 7 bases between the two germline ends. The CDR3 DNA sequence: TGTGCCTGGAGTCTACAGAACAATGAGCAGTTCTTC. It specifies CAWSLQNNEQFF.

The V call is TRBV3-1 (or the pseudogene TRBV3-2), the J call TRBJ2-7; 9 nucleotides agree with TRBD2. Germline trimming cut 3 bases from V and 2 bases from J; bases unmatched to any gene: 5. The CDR3 has 15 residues. Per the germline V gene, CDR1 is LGHDT and CDR2 is YNNKEL (reference sequence). Here the CDR3 reads CASSHGLAKTYEQYF. As DNA, the CDR3 is TGTGCCAGCAGCCACGGACTAGCGAAAACCTACGAGCAGTACTTC.

CDR3 region: CASSTGLAGGPNIQYF. For the CDR3, the DNA is TGTGCCAGCAGCACCGGACTAGCGGGAGGGCCAAACATTCAGTACTTC. The rearrangement joins TRBV9 to TRBJ2-4; 15 bases match TRBD2. The ends lost 4 bases at V and 6 bases at J; junction bases unmatched: 5. Germline-derived CDR1 and CDR2 are SGDLS and YYNGEE. This CDR3 comprises 16 residues.

This rearrangement joins TRBV7-8 to TRBJ1-2, with a possible D match to TRBD1 (5 bases). V lost 5 bases and J lost 6, with 13 bases in between. This CDR3 has 13 amino acids. CDR1 and CDR2 from the germline V gene are SGHVS and FQNEAQ. In DNA, the CDR3 is TGTGCCAGCAGCGTAGATAGGGGTCATGGCTACACCTTC. This translates into CASSVDRGHGYTF.

This clone was found a few times. This sample includes further DNA sequences coding for the same CDR3. The J gene is TRBJ1-2, the V gene TRBV5-6, with D tentatively TRBD1 (5 bases). Trimming pared 0 bases from V and 2 bases from J, leaving 8 bases between. The V gene's germline CDR1 is SGHDT and CDR2 YYEEEE. The CDR3 spans 14 residues. The CDR3 reads CASSLVGANYGYTF. For the CDR3, the DNA is TGTGCCAGCAGCTTGGTAGGGGCCAACTATGGCTACACCTTC.

The chain joins TRBV10-3 to TRBJ1-5; TRBD1 might be the D (5 bases). Per germline, CDR1 ENHRY and CDR2 SYGVKD. This CDR3 contains 15 residues. The V and J ends lost 8 bases and 6 bases respectively, with 20 bases between them. The CDR3 here is CAIASAGVAGQPQHF. CDR3 in DNA: TGTGCCATCGCCAGCGCGGGGGTCGCGGGTCAGCCCCAGCATTTT.

The table lists this clone with a count of one. The chain combines TRBV28 with TRBJ1-5, with TRBD1 as a possible D gene (6 bases). The germline CDR1 and CDR2 sequences are MDHEN and SYDVKM. V was clipped by 5 bases and J by 3 bases, with 17 bases between them. The length of the CDR3 is 16 residues. CDR3 bases: TGTGCCAGCAGTCCAGAAGGAGGGGGGTTCAATCAGCCCCAGCATTTT. It specifies CASSPEGGGFNQPQHF. The full variable domain, rest sourced from reference TRBV28 and TRBJ1-5, is DVKVTQSSRYLVKRTGEKVFLECVQDMDHENMFWYRQDPGLGLRLIYFSYDVKMKEKGDIPEGYSVSREKKERFSLILESASTNQTSMYLCASSPEGGGFNQPQHFGDGTRLSIL.

A note on this clone: Other DNA sequences from this sample encode an identical CDR3 as well. V is TRBV2 and J is TRBJ2-7; tentatively, D is TRBD1 (6 bases). There are 12 residues in the CDR3. CDR1 is SNHLY and CDR2 is FYNNEI in the germline V gene. V was trimmed by 4 bases and J by 2 bases, leaving 6 bases between them. CDR3 coding DNA: TGTGCCAGCAGTGGGACAGCCTACGAGCAGTACTTC. Protein product: CASSGTAYEQYF.

The chain employs TRBV9 and TRBJ2-4; no clear D. Per the germline V gene, CDR1 is SGDLS and CDR2 is YYNGEE. CDR3 length: 15 residues. The V and J ends lost 0 bases and 1 base respectively, with 8 bases between them. For the CDR3, the DNA is TGTGCCAGCAGCGTAGATCCACAGGCCAAAAACATTCAGTACTTC. It encodes CASSVDPQAKNIQYF.

The chain employs TRBV4-3 and TRBJ1-1; 7 bases are shared with TRBD1. There are 15 residues in the CDR3. V lost 1 base, J lost 4 bases, and 6 bases stayed unmatched. Per germline, CDR1 LGHNA and CDR2 YSLEER. The DNA of the CDR3 is TGCGCCAGCAGCCAAGCTCCAGGGGGGGGCACTGAAGCTTTCTTT. Translation: CASSQAPGGGTEAFF.

The V and J genes are TRBV19 and TRBJ2-7, with 12 bases aligning to TRBD1. This CDR3 has 15 residues. The V segment lost 3 bases and the J segment 4 bases; nucleotides outside the gene matches: 4. Germline loops: CDR1 LNHDA, CDR2 SQIVND (reference sequence). CDR3 DNA: TGTGCCAGTAGTATCGCGGGACAGGGGGCTTACGAGCAGTACTTC. It is translated as CASSIAGQGAYEQYF.

The chain combines TRBV7-2 with TRBJ2-7; D perhaps matches TRBD2 (6 bases). CDR3 size: 14 residues. CDR1 and CDR2 from the germline V gene are SGHTA and FQGNSA. Deletions cut 2 bases from V and 0 bases from J, with 8 bases between. The CDR3 loop reads CASSLPGGSYEQYF. CDR3 sequence (DNA): TGTGCCAGCAGCTTACCCGGGGGCTCCTACGAGCAGTACTTC.

The CDR3 bases are TGCAGCGTTGTCAGCGAGGGGGCCTCCCGTGGAGCTTTCTTT. Its protein product is CSVVSEGASRGAFF. The J gene is TRBJ1-1, the V gene TRBV29-1; TRBD1 matches 7 bases. Trimming at V came to 4 bases and at J to 10 bases, leaving 15 bases not matched to a gene. The CDR3 contains 14 residues. CDR1 and CDR2 (germline): SQVTM, ANQGSEA.

A few counts support this clone. The CDR3 region is CASRTNRGRLVWYGYTF. CDR3 in DNA: TGTGCCAGCAGAACTAACAGGGGGCGCCTGGTATGGTATGGCTACACCTTC. The V gene is TRBV28, the J gene TRBJ1-2; TRBD1 matches at 9 bases. CDR3 length: 17 residues. The trim removed 6 bases at V and 5 bases at J, leaving 16 bases unmatched. Germline V CDR1 and CDR2: MDHEN, SYDVKM.

This clone was counted a single time. The chain is built from TRBV9 and TRBJ2-7; TRBD2 aligns across 7 bases. The CDR3 covers 14 residues. The J segment lost 2 bases and the V segment lost 2 bases, leaving 4 bases of the junction unmatched. CDR1 SGDLS and CDR2 YYNGEE come from the germline V gene. The CDR3 nucleotides read TGTGCCAGCAGCGTTAGCGGGTTACCCTACGAGCAGTACTTC. Encoded protein: CASSVSGLPYEQYF. The complete variable domain, with remaining parts taken from reference TRBV9 and TRBJ2-7, reads DSGVTQTPKHLITATGQRVTLRCSPRSGDLSVYWYQQSLDQGLQFLIQYYNGEERAKGNILERFSAQQFPDLHSELNLSSLELGDSALYFCASSVSGLPYEQYFGPGTRLTVT.

The chain uses TRBV5-4 and TRBJ2-1; 11 bases align to TRBD2. Trimming removed 5 bases from V and 1 base from J; junction bases left unmatched: 8. The length of the CDR3 is 17 residues. The germline V gene encodes CDR1 SGHNT and CDR2 YYREEE (reference sequence). The CDR3 region is CASRPQLAGESYNEQFF. The CDR3 DNA sequence: TGTGCCAGCAGGCCCCAACTAGCGGGAGAGTCCTACAATGAGCAGTTCTTC. The full variable domain, completed using reference TRBV5-4 and TRBJ2-1, is ETGVTQSPTHLIKTRGQQVTLRCSSQSGHNTVSWYQQALGQGPQFIFQYYREEENGRGNFPPRFSGLQFPNYSSELNVNALELDDSALYLCASRPQLAGESYNEQFFGPGTRLTVL.

This chain joins TRBV4-2 and TRBJ1-2; perhaps TRBD1 as D (6 bases). CDR1 and CDR2 from the germline V gene are LGHNA and YNFKEQ. The CDR3 covers 12 residues. The V end was cut by 7 bases, the J end by 5 bases, with 11 bases between. The CDR3, as DNA: TGTGCCAGCACCTCGACAGGATATGGCTACACCTTC. Encoded protein: CASTSTGYGYTF.

This clone was seen only once. The chain joins TRBV5-1 to TRBJ1-1; D call uncertain. V was clipped by 6 bases and J by 4 bases, with 10 bases between them. The CDR3 contains 12 residues. Germline values: CDR1 SGHRS, CDR2 YFSETQ. The CDR3 protein is CASTVDGTEAFF. CDR3 sequence (DNA): TGCGCCAGCACGGTCGACGGCACTGAAGCTTTCTTT.

The genes are TRBV5-1 and TRBJ2-7; the match to TRBD1 covers 10 bases. The germline gives CDR1 SGHRS, CDR2 YFSETQ. V was clipped by 3 bases and J by 5 bases; unmatched bases: 5. This CDR3 spans 14 amino acids. The CDR3 DNA reads as TGCGCCAGCAGCTGGGGGACAGGGGATGACGAGCAGTACTTC. Translation gives CASSWGTGDDEQYF.

The rearrangement joins TRBV5-1 to TRBJ2-2; 10 nucleotides agree with TRBD1. The germline V gene has CDR1 SGHRS and CDR2 YFSETQ. CDR3 length equals 15 residues. V lost 5 bases and J lost 6; bases outside the gene matches: 7. This CDR3 reads CASSFSGTGAGELFF. The DNA of the CDR3 is TGCGCCAGCAGTTTCTCCGGGACAGGGGCCGGGGAGCTGTTTTTT.

The rearrangement uses TRBV24-1 and TRBJ1-1, with a tentative D call TRBD1 (5 bases). The CDR3 loop spans 13 amino acids. V dropped 11 bases and J dropped 0 bases, with 12 bases sitting between them. Germline CDR1 reads KGHDR; CDR2 reads SFDVKD. CDR3 coding DNA: TGTGCCATCAGACAGTCTTTGAACACTGAAGCTTTCTTT. Translating it yields CAIRQSLNTEAFF.

In nucleotides, the CDR3 is TGTGCCAGCAGCTTAGAGGTGCCCTACGAGCAGTACTTC. Encoded protein: CASSLEVPYEQYF. The chain is built from TRBV7-9 and TRBJ2-7; D call uncertain. CDR1 is SEHNR, CDR2 FQNEAQ, per germline (reference sequence). Between the trimmed V and J ends, which lost 1 base and 2 bases, there was a span of 6 bases. The CDR3 covers 13 residues.

The chain carries TRBV19 and TRBJ2-5; D uncertain. The CDR3 loop spans 14 amino acids. V was shortened by 2 bases and J by 5 bases, with 12 bases between the two germline ends. The germline V gene has CDR1 LNHDA and CDR2 SQIVND (reference sequence). The CDR3 nucleotides are TGTGCCAGTAGTATATCCAGAGTAAGTGAGACCCAGTACTTC. Protein product: CASSISRVSETQYF.

CDR3 protein: CASSPSTGINSPLHF. In DNA form, the CDR3 reads TGTGCCAGCAGCCCATCGACAGGGATTAATTCACCCCTCCACTTT. This chain joins TRBV9 and TRBJ1-6; the match to TRBD1 covers 7 bases. The CDR3 is 15 residues long. Germline V gene data show CDR1 as SGDLS and CDR2 as YYNGEE. V trimming: 4 bases; J trimming: 6 bases; junction bases outside the gene matches: 7.